This entry features one T cell receptor (beta chain) sequence. As yet, its antigen is unknown. Trimming shortened V by 7 bases and J by 5 bases, and 14 bases separated the two germline ends. The CDR3 is made up of 13 amino acids. Germline-derived CDR1 and CDR2 are SNHLY and FYNNEI. This entry comes from a study of CD8 T cells in Susac syndrome. With random hexamers, roughly 0.45 to 1 ug RNA was reverse transcribed. One entry per CDR3 protein results from TCRdb running MiXCR on the immunoSEQ multiplex PCR reads. This sample yields about 180,000 distinct CDR3 sequences, of which approximately 94% are seen a single time; 0.12% belongs to the top ten. Study findings and constraints: As the study acknowledged, the number of individuals in its TCR sequencing and HLA analysis was relatively small.

This sequence was found in a human donor with Susac syndrome. Sequenced material: CD4+ T cells from PBMCs. V and J are TRBV2 and TRBJ2-5; D might be TRBD1 (6 bases). The CDR3 coding sequence is TGTGCCAGCACCGGGACATCCGGGGAGACCCAGTACTTC. Residues: CASTGTSGETQYF.